The present T cell receptor (beta chain) was sequenced within a study of cytomegalovirus exposure and HLA in healthy donors listed by TCRdb under 2017. About the study as a whole: In an earlier analysis of approximately 640 of the donors, under 300 Gb of sequence data and 120 million or so unique TCR beta sequences from 150 million to 200 million T cells were reported. The study combined high-throughput TCR immunosequencing, statistical association of individual TCRs with disease status, and machine learning to predict cytomegalovirus infection status. Alongside the repertoire data, information on donor age, sex, ethnicity and CMV serostatus was compiled. The study profiled the T cell repertoires of approximately 700 subjects by immunosequencing and related them to cytomegalovirus serostatus. Typing coverage differed by locus: A, B, C, DRB1 and DQB1 were typed in about 620-630 donors, DQA1 in about 550, DPA1 in 606, and DPB1 in 450 to 490. A separate validation cohort of roughly 130 different subjects was used in addition to the 666-subject first cohort. In a later analysis, previously published TCR beta repertoires from 666 donors were re-analyzed and high-resolution HLA genotyping was added so that TCR occurrence patterns could be studied. Roughly 300 gigabases of sequencing data and tens of millions of unique TCR sequences were included in an early release covering 500 to 750 HLA-typed donors. In a later genetic analysis, genome-wide SNP genotypes for 398 of the 666 donors were used, and that subset was treated as a discovery cohort. Class I and class II HLA loci were covered by the typing at four-digit resolution. In an earlier analysis of about 590 of the donors, high-throughput TCR beta sequencing was used to judge whether each TCR beta V gene segment behaved as functional or pseudogenic. The study aimed to test whether signatures of past pathogen exposure could be identified by cataloging public T cell receptors. Several DR-DQ haplotypes were treated as single units for association and clustering because of strong linkage in the cohort. Every discovery cohort repertoire had been produced on one sequencing platform. Among the roughly 400 genotyped donors, under 90% belonged to the genetic ancestry cluster associated with self-reported Caucasian donors. In the later analysis, no new phenotypic data were used to find candidate immune exposures; instead, reliance was placed on TCR beta sequences and their occurrence across donors. On average, about 200,000 unique TCR beta nucleotide sequences were sequenced per donor among 398 genotyped donors of the cohort, with roughly a sixth of those sequences being non-productive.

This clone came up a few times. This receptor's antigen is unknown. Qualities for individual bases were not recorded, and no much larger clone is one base off. Receptor amplification or capture employed the immunoSEQ multiplex PCR assay. For the multiplex PCR, a mixture combining 60 forward primers for TCR Vbeta segments and 13 reverse primers for TCR Jbeta segments was used. The CDR3 region of rearranged TCR beta genes was amplified from genomic DNA with a multiplex PCR assay. Amplified TCR beta libraries were sequenced as 87-base-pair reads on the Illumina HiSeq System. As for the authors' bioinformatics: A later analysis tallied tens of millions of unique TCR beta chains across the 700 or so repertoires, and around 9.9 million of those chains were shared by two or more donors. Raw reads were error-corrected and collapsed into unique sequences by a nearest-neighbor algorithm in which closely related sequences were merged to remove PCR and sequencing errors. To assign V, D and J gene segments, CDR3 sequences were aligned to IMGT reference sequences. Each retained sequence needed at least a six-nucleotide match to both a V gene segment and a J gene segment. Rearrangements were called productive when the CDR3 lacked stop codons and stayed in frame with V and J; all others were non-productive. Following IMGT convention, CDR3 was defined as the stretch from the second conserved V-encoded cysteine up to the conserved J-encoded phenylalanine. Sequences without an unambiguous match to a single V gene segment were excluded from the earlier analysis of approximately 560 of the donors. In an earlier analysis of around 590 of the donors, a V segment was called functional when productive rearrangements were above 56.7%, and segregating when the standard deviation between donors exceeded 5%. A statistical classification framework was developed to diagnose cytomegalovirus status using the catalog of TCR beta chain sequences. In a later analysis, V and J genes were assigned by comparing TCR nucleotide sequences against IMGT/GENE-DB human TR gene sequences. The TCRdist pipeline was used in a later analysis to assign CDR3 sequences and most-parsimonious VDJ recombination scenarios. A later analysis defined each TCR beta chain by its CDR3 amino acid sequence plus V-gene family, and excluded reads lacking a unique V-gene family. As a way to deal with suspected cross-contamination and a sequencing artifact, a later analysis dropped under 600 nucleotide sequences that were highly shared and had low generation probability. For each public chain, a later analysis derived a clonal expansion index from normalized ranks of inferred template counts within each repertoire. A later analysis computed generation probabilities with a VDJ recombination model fitted to out-of-frame rearrangements, and checked the results against IGoR. Hypergeometric tests were used in a later analysis to score TCR-TCR, TCR-HLA and TCR-CMV co-occurrence, with a repertoire-size bias correction applied to the TCR pairs. In a later analysis, false discovery rates were estimated by permuting HLA or CMV assignments 20 times. In a later analysis, co-occurring TCRs were grouped using DBSCAN, with TCRdist sequence similarity added in when clustering inside HLA-allele-positive subsets. Repertoires with fewer than 30,000 or more than 120,000 public chains were left out of co-occurrence clustering, as were about five repertoires with anomalous nucleotide sharing. TCRdb mirrors the immuneACCESS table, restricted to in-frame sequences. Some clones are absent from its copies; in checked studies, under half trace to an unresolved V gene, and the reason for the others is unknown. Clone size and V and J calls were adopted from that table, with D and trimming inferred from the DNA. Present in this sample are under 200,000 clones, approximately 84% of which were seen just once. The top ten clones comprise roughly 6.2% of the sample.

The cohort consisted of 600 to 750 healthy bone marrow donors. All cohort members were sampled while nominally healthy, although unrecorded immune exposures were likely present. The donor was CMV seropositive and belonged to the group of about 290 seropositive cohort members. Each donor provided a peripheral blood sample, and peripheral blood mononuclear cells were used for TCR beta sequencing. Genomic DNA extraction from the blood cell samples was performed with the Qiagen DNeasy Blood Extraction Kit. Summary of the overall study and its limitations: In an earlier analysis of around 600 of the donors, most TCR beta V segments appeared in productive rearrangements about 87% or about 30% of the time, broadly matching IMGT annotations. A later analysis found that HLA-associated TCR beta chains were more clonally expanded and had lower generation probabilities than equally common non-associated chains. V-gene and J-gene trimming of TCR beta chains was associated with a missense DCLRE1C variant in a later genetic analysis, and the association was replicated in an independent cohort. In a later genetic analysis, fewer N-insertions in productive TCRs were reported among donors in an Asian-associated ancestry cluster than the roughly 700-donor mean. According to a later analysis, TCR association rates differed among HLA loci, with DRB1 alleles showing the most associated TCRs and HLA-C alleles showing the fewest. Because counts were too low, approximately 15 rarely observed V segments, including chromosome 9 orphons, were excluded from the earlier analysis of 500 to 700 of the donors. Some IMGT-functional V segments, including TRBV6-2 and TRBV6-3, could not be distinguished by the 87-base-pair reads and were therefore excluded. The only immune exposure information available for the cohort was CMV serostatus. A further reported finding was that TCR beta sequences accurately predicted the HLA-A and HLA-B alleles for most subjects in the first cohort. Cytomegalovirus status was reported to be diagnosed by the classifier with high specificity and sensitivity in both the original and validation cohorts. In vitro tests confirmed that a few of the cytomegalovirus-associated TCR beta chains recognize cytomegalovirus antigens. Most TCR sequences were seen in very few donors, while some public TCRs were found in many individuals. A cluster of highly shared sequence variants was judged likely to represent a technical artifact of the sequencing pipeline. Because some donors lacked HLA typing at each locus, the association tests relied only on the typed subset. Assigning TCR associations to individual alleles was difficult when HLA alleles, especially DR and DQ, strongly co-occurred. Linkage disequilibrium might explain the correlated functional status among segregating V segments, but an unknown experimental factor could not be excluded. It was suggested by the authors that the approach could potentially be generalized to other disease states and immunological phenotypes. The presence/absence analyses assumed that sequencing depth was roughly uniform across donors, and that assumption may not be true. Specific HLA alleles were associated with 15,000 to 20,000 TCR beta sequences at a false discovery rate of 0.05 in a later analysis. According to a later analysis, parvovirus B19, influenza, CMV and Epstein-Barr virus appeared linked to several top co-occurrence clusters. In this cohort, only TCR beta chains were sequenced, and detectable features were limited by the absence of alpha or paired-chain data. The study listed 150 to 200 TCR beta chains as associated with cytomegalovirus. A later analysis found that most CMV-associated TCR beta chains appeared HLA-restricted, with HLA associations seemingly driven largely by CMV exposure.

The CDR1 and CDR2 encoded by the germline V gene (reference sequence) are SEHNR and FQNEAQ. Its CDR3 holds 18 amino acids, cysteine through phenylalanine. CDR3 DNA is the only sequence kept; it has 54 bases, read in frame from the first base. V and J are trimmed by 2 bases and 4 bases, and the gene matches miss 11 bases of the junction. The chain links TRBV7-9 with TRBJ2-1; the junction holds 10 bases that match TRBD2. This receptor was taken from a male donor in good health and CMV-seropositive. Sequencing was done on a sample of PBMCs. The CDR3 has the sequence CASSLPPRLAGTYNEQFF. The nucleotide sequence is given as TGTGCCAGCAGCTTACCCCCCAGACTAGCGGGTACTTACAATGAGCAGTTCTTC.